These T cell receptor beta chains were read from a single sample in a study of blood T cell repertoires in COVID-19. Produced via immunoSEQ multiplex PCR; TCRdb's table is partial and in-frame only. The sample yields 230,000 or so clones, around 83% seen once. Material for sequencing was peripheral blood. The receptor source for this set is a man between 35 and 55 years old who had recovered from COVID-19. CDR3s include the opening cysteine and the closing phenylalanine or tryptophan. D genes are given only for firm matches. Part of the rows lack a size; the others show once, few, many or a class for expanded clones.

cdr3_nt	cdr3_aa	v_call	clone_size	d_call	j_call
TGTGCCAGCAGCCCGAGAGGACAAGCCTGGGATGGGAACATTCAGTACTTC	CASSPRGQAWDGNIQYF	TRBV9	-	-	TRBJ2-4
TGTGCCAGTAGCTTATCTGAGGGGGAGGGGAACGGGGAGCTGTTTTTT	CASSLSEGEGNGELFF	TRBV5-4	-	-	TRBJ2-2
TGTGCCACCAGCAGAGAGGCCCCAGGACACTACTACGAGCAGTACTTC	CATSREAPGHYYEQYF	TRBV15	many	-	TRBJ2-7
TGTGCCTGGAGTGTATATGGGGGCCATCAGCCCCAGCATTTT	CAWSVYGGHQPQHF	TRBV30	-	-	TRBJ1-5
TGTGCCAGTAGTAAACAGGGTTGGACCGGGGAGCTGTTTTTT	CASSKQGWTGELFF	TRBV19	-	-	TRBJ2-2
TGTGCCACCAGTGATCCTACCGGGGGGGTCACTGAAGCTTTCTTT	CATSDPTGGVTEAFF	TRBV24-1	once	-	TRBJ1-1
TGTGCCAGCAGCCAAGACCGACTAGCGGGAGGAATCGAGCAGTTCTTC	CASSQDRLAGGIEQFF	TRBV14	few	TRBD2	TRBJ2-1
TGTGCCAGCAGGTCCGGGACAGCCTACAATGAGCAGTTCTTC	CASRSGTAYNEQFF	TRBV27	-	TRBD1	TRBJ2-1
TGTGCCAGCAGTGAGGCAGGCCCCGCCACCTTC	CASSEAGPATF	TRBV6-1	-	-	TRBJ1-2
TGCGCCAGCAGCTTGCGGACCTACGGGATGAACACTGAAGCTTTCTTT	CASSLRTYGMNTEAFF	TRBV5-1	-	-	TRBJ1-1
TGTGCCAGCACCTACCCCGGGGGGGGACATGTGGGTTCAGAGACCCAGTACTTC	CASTYPGGGHVGSETQYF	TRBV2	-	TRBD2	TRBJ2-5
TGTGCCAGCAGCGTAGAGGGAGGGGACTACCAAGAGACCCAGTACTTC	CASSVEGGDYQETQYF	TRBV9	-	TRBD2	TRBJ2-5
TGTGCCAGCAGCTTACGAGGCCGGGACAGGGGGGTCAATGAGCAGTTCTTC	CASSLRGRDRGVNEQFF	TRBV7-6	-	TRBD1	TRBJ2-1
TGTGCCAGCAGTGAATGGGCAGGGGGCTCCGTCAATGAGCAGTTCTTC	CASSEWAGGSVNEQFF	TRBV25-1	-	TRBD1	TRBJ2-1
TGTGCCATCAATCTCGGGACAGGGGCATATGGCTACACCTTC	CAINLGTGAYGYTF	TRBV10-3	-	TRBD1	TRBJ1-2
TGTGCCAGCAGTGGAGGGCAGAATCAGCCCCAGCATTTT	CASSGGQNQPQHF	TRBV2	few	-	TRBJ1-5
TGTGCCAGCAGCCAAGGTGTGACAGGGGGCTCTGGCTACACCTTC	CASSQGVTGGSGYTF	TRBV6-5	-	TRBD1	TRBJ1-2
TGTGCCAGCAGCCAAGAATACCCGACCCAGGGGGCGTACCAAGAGACCCAGTACTTC	CASSQEYPTQGAYQETQYF	TRBV3-1/TRBV3-2	-	TRBD1	TRBJ2-5
TGCAGTGCTAGTCTGGGGCAGGGTGCAGAGACCCAGTACTTC	CSASLGQGAETQYF	TRBV20-1	-	-	TRBJ2-5
TGTGCCAGCAGCGTAGGGGCAGGGGTCGGGTCCTACGAGCAGTACTTC	CASSVGAGVGSYEQYF	TRBV9	-	-	TRBJ2-7
TGTGCCAGCAGTTACTCGGGAGCTGAAGCTTTCTTT	CASSYSGAEAFF	TRBV6-6	-	-	TRBJ1-1
TGTGCCATCCTCGTCCAGGGGTCCCACGAGCAGTACTTC	CAILVQGSHEQYF	TRBV10-3	once	-	TRBJ2-7